These 14 T cell receptor beta chains came from one sample sequenced in a study of response to subunit inactivated influenza vaccine. TCRdb reprocessed the RT-PCR reads via MiXCR and lists one record per CDR3 protein. Here the sample spans about 800,000 distinct CDR3 sequences, 21% being singletons. This material consisted of PBMCs from blood, taken around 5 days after vaccination. All receptors come from a man aged 50 to 60 who received an inactivated influenza vaccine.

The rearrangement joins TRBV27 to TRBJ2-1; either TRBD1 or TRBD2 may fit D (5 bases each). Trimming stripped 3 bases from V and 5 bases from J, with 11 bases between. CDR1 MNHEY and CDR2 SMNVEV come from the germline V gene (reference sequence). The CDR3 covers 14 residues. CDR3 in amino acids: CASSFEGRNNEQFF. CDR3 sequence (DNA): TGTGCCAGCAGTTTTGAGGGGCGGAACAATGAGCAGTTCTTC.

The chain joins TRBV12-3 or TRBV12-4 to TRBJ2-7, with D possibly matching TRBD2 (5 bases). There are 14 residues in the CDR3. The V end was cut by 7 bases, the J end by 3 bases, with 16 bases between. The CDR3: CASTPSGSYYEQYF. The CDR3 bases are TGTGCCAGCACCCCTAGTGGGAGCTACTACGAGCAGTACTTC.

V gene TRBV20-1 combines with J gene TRBJ2-1, with 9 bases aligning to TRBD2. The CDR3 runs to 17 residues. V shed 1 base, J shed 0 bases, and the junction held 7 bases outside the gene matches. CDR1 DFQATT and CDR2 SNEGSKA come from the germline V gene (reference sequence). The CDR3 DNA sequence: TGCAGTGCTAGAGTGGGTAGCGGGGGCGCCTCCTACAATGAGCAGTTCTTC. Translation gives CSARVGSGGASYNEQFF.

This clonotype was counted once. The chain combines TRBV10-3 with TRBJ2-3, with D possibly matching TRBD2 (6 bases). Per germline, CDR1 ENHRY and CDR2 SYGVKD. Trimming took 10 bases from V and 2 from J, leaving 22 bases between them. CDR3 size: 16 residues. In DNA form, the CDR3 reads TGTGCCACCAGATCTTCTAGCGTCTTAATCACAGATACGCAGTATTTT. It specifies CATRSSSVLITDTQYF.

This clonotype came up a few times. The gene calls are TRBV11-1 and TRBJ2-7; 10 bases map to TRBD2. Germline V gene data show CDR1 as SGHAT and CDR2 as FQDESV (reference sequence). The CDR3 sequence is 20 residues long. Trimming at V came to 4 bases and at J to 0 bases, leaving 18 bases not matched to a gene. CDR3 in amino acids: CASSSRLMGGRTSGSYEQYF. The DNA for the CDR3 is TGTGCCAGCAGCTCACGGCTCATGGGGGGTAGGACTAGCGGCTCCTACGAGCAGTACTTC.

This clonotype came up a few times. This chain uses TRBV5-1 with TRBJ2-2; the D is unclear. The CDR3 sequence is 15 residues long. Germline CDR1 is SGHRS and CDR2 is YFSETQ. The V gene lost 4 bases and the J gene lost 3 bases, with 13 bases spanning the gap. In DNA, the CDR3 is TGCGCCAGCAGCCTGGCAGCCTTGGACACCGGGGAGCTGTTTTTT. Amino acids: CASSLAALDTGELFF.

This chain joins TRBV15 and TRBJ1-4, with D possibly TRBD1 on 5 matching bases. Germline V gene data show CDR1 as LNHNV and CDR2 as YYDKDF (reference sequence). There are 16 residues in the CDR3. V lost 0 bases and J 12 bases, leaving 20 bases between the germline ends. CDR3 DNA sequence: TGTGCCACCAGCAGAGATAGTCCGACGGTGGGGACGGAACTGTTTTTT. This gives the protein CATSRDSPTVGTELFF. The entire variable domain, with the rest obtained from reference TRBV15 and TRBJ1-4, is as follows: DAMVIQNPRYQVTQFGKPVTLSCSQTLNHNVMYWYQQKSSQAPKLLFHYYDKDFNNEADTPDNFQSRRPNTSFCFLDIRSPGLGDTAMYLCATSRDSPTVGTELFFGSGTQLSVL.

The chain recombines TRBV5-1 with TRBJ1-2, with D maybe TRBD1 (6 bases). Germline CDR1 SGHRS, CDR2 YFSETQ. The CDR3 has 13 amino acids. The germline V and J ends were trimmed by 5 bases and 2 bases, with 10 bases remaining between them. CDR3 sequence: CASRRDTNYGYTF. The CDR3 nucleotides are TGCGCCAGCAGGCGGGACACGAACTATGGCTACACCTTC.

This clonotype was picked up many times. The chain recombines TRBV5-5 with TRBJ2-3; D gene ambiguous. The CDR3 is 15 residues long. Per germline, CDR1 SGHKS and CDR2 YYEKEE (reference sequence). Trimming took 4 bases from V and 4 from J, leaving 16 bases between them. In DNA, the CDR3 is TGTGCCAGCAGCAAAATCCTACCTCTGGCAGATACGCAGTATTTT. This encodes CASSKILPLADTQYF.

The rearrangement links TRBV20-1 to TRBJ2-1; either TRBD1 or TRBD2 may fit D (5 bases each). CDR3 length: 14 amino acids. Germline CDR1 is DFQATT and CDR2 is SNEGSKA (reference sequence). The CDR3 protein is CRAWGSDSYNEQFF. DNA of the CDR3: TGCAGGGCCTGGGGGTCCGACTCCTACAATGAGCAGTTCTTC.

V and J are TRBV20-1 and TRBJ2-3; D is perhaps TRBD2 (7 bases). Germline V gene lookup returns CDR1 DFQATT and CDR2 SNEGSKA (reference sequence). The CDR3 length is 14 residues. Trimming removed 3 bases at V and 1 base at J, with 11 bases between. The CDR3 reads CSASRGAGTDTQYF. CDR3 bases: TGCAGTGCTAGCCGGGGGGCCGGCACAGATACGCAGTATTTT.

The chain uses TRBV11-1 and TRBJ1-5; 8 bases match TRBD1. CDR3 length: 16 amino acids. V shed 8 bases, J shed 3 bases, and the junction held 12 bases outside the gene matches. Germline V gene sequence: CDR1 SGHAT, CDR2 FQDESV (reference sequence). The CDR3 is CASLKDRETPNQPQHF. The CDR3 DNA reads as TGTGCCAGCTTGAAGGACAGGGAGACCCCCAATCAGCCCCAGCATTTT.

This clonotype was counted only a few times. The V gene is TRBV6-1, the J gene TRBJ2-7; the D gene is possibly TRBD1 (6 bases). CDR1 MNHNS and CDR2 SASEGT come from the germline V gene. The CDR3 is 13 residues long. The ends were cut back, 9 bases at V and 2 bases at J, with 14 bases in the middle. CDR3 sequence: CASSRGAPYEQYF. The CDR3 bases are TGTGCCAGTTCCAGGGGAGCTCCCTACGAGCAGTACTTC.

This CDR3 reads CASRKGTSGSSYNEQFF. The CDR3 DNA sequence: TGTGCCAGCAGAAAAGGGACTAGCGGGAGCTCCTACAATGAGCAGTTCTTC. V usage is TRBV6-1 and J usage is TRBJ2-1, with 14 bases matching TRBD2. The junction had 4 bases not matched to a gene; V was cut back by 6 bases and J by 0 bases. The CDR3 runs to 17 residues. CDR1 is MNHNS, CDR2 SASEGT, per germline.